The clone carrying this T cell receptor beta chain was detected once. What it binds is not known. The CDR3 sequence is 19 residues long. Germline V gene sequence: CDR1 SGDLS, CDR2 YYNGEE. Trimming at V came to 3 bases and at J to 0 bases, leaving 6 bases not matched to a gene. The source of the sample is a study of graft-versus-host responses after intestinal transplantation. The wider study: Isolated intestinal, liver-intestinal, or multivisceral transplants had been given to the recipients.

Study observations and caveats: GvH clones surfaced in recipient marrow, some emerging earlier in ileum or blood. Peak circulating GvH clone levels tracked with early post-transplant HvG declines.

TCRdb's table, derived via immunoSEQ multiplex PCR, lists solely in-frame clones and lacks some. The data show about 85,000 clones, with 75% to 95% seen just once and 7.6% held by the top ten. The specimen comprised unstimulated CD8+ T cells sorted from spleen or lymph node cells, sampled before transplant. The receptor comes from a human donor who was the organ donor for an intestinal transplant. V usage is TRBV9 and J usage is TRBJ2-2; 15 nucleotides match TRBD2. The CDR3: CASSEGLAGGAANTGELFF. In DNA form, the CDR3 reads TGTGCCAGCAGCGAGGGACTAGCGGGGGGCGCCGCGAACACCGGGGAGCTGTTTTTT.